This T cell receptor beta chain was identified during a study of shared clonotypes between healthy human individuals. The table lists this clone with a count of one. Other DNA sequences of this sample code for an identical CDR3. This table comes from immunoSEQ multiplex PCR, and its TCRdb copy is limited to in-frame clones, with some not included. The sample carries a few million clones, 85% to 95% recorded once. Germline V gene lookup returns CDR1 MNHEY and CDR2 SVGAGI. The CDR3 is 13 amino acids. Trimming removed 2 bases from V and 1 base from J, with 6 bases in between. Sequencing used naive CD4+ T cells from PBMCs. Indicated subset: CD45RA+ positively selected. The chain couples TRBV6-5 to TRBJ2-7, with D maybe TRBD2 (5 bases). This receptor was taken from a man aged 18 to 29 in good health. Some clones in this sample may be carry-over from other donors' samples. The CDR3 here is CASSYPGSYEQYF. DNA of the CDR3: TGTGCCAGCAGTTACCCGGGGTCCTACGAGCAGTACTTC.